The sequence of this T cell receptor (beta chain) was determined in a study of vaccination effects on CD4 cells after COVID-19. About the research overall: Each participant was given two doses of one vaccine (BNT162b2 or mRNA-1273). Findings and limits, study-wide: Mainly new clones induced by vaccination were found among post-vaccine spike-reactive clones in convalescents.

Peptide-pool stimulation followed by sequencing identified expanded antigen-specific CD4+ clonotypes in the ViraFEST assay. Culture proceeded for approximately 10 days, and CD4+ T cells were then isolated. PCR showed that the person got SARS-CoV-2 infection at some point between March and December 2020. A pool of HIV-1 Nef peptides formed the negative control culture. On this clone: Antigen: not known.

Libraries were prepared by immunoSEQ multiplex PCR; TCRdb keeps only in-frame clonotypes and omits some of them. The data contain 60,000 to 75,000 clones, 65% to 85% of them singletons. The ends were cut back, 1 base at V and 6 bases at J, with 10 bases in the middle. Germline V lookup: CDR1 SGHTA, CDR2 FQGNSA. The length of the CDR3 is 14 residues. This TCR came from a human donor who had a prior SARS-CoV-2 infection. The chain combines TRBV7-2 with TRBJ1-5; no clear D gene. The sample in question was CD4+ T cells from PBMCs cultured with HIV peptides, obtained before COVID-19 vaccination. Subset given: HIV-1 Nef peptide pool negative control/reference culture. The CDR3 sequence is CASSLGWRSQPQHF. CDR3 DNA: TGTGCCAGCAGCTTAGGGTGGAGAAGTCAGCCCCAGCATTTT.